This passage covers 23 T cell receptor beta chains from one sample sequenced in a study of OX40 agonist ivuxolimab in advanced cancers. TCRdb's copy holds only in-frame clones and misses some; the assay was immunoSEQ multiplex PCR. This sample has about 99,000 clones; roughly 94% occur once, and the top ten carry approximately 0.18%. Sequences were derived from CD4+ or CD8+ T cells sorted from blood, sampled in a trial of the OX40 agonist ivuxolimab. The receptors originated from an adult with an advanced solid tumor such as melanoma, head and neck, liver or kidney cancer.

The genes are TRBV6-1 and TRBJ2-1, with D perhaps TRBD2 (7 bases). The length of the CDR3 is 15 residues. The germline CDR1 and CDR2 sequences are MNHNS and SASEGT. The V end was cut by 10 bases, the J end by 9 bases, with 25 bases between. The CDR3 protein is CATRGGGSRGGEQFF. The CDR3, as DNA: TGTGCCACCCGAGGGGGGGGCTCGAGAGGGGGTGAGCAGTTCTTC.

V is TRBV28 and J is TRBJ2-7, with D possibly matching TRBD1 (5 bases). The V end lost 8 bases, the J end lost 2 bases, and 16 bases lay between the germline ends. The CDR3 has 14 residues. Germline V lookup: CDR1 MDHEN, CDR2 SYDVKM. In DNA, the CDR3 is TGTGCCAGCCTCCCGGCAGGGTCAACCTACGAGCAGTACTTC. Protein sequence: CASLPAGSTYEQYF.

CDR3 bases: TGTGCCAGCAGCTTGCCCGTAGCGGAGACCCAGTACTTC. Translated, it gives CASSLPVAETQYF. V and J are TRBV5-6 and TRBJ2-5; weak D call: TRBD2 (5 bases). The CDR3 length is 13 residues. From germline, CDR1 is SGHDT and CDR2 YYEEEE. Trimming cost V 1 base and J 5 bases, with 9 bases left between them.

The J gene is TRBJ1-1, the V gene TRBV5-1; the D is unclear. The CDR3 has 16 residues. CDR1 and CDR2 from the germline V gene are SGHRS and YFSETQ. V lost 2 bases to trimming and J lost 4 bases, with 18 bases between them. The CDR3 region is CASSLGLTSGSTEAFF. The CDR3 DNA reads TGCGCCAGCAGCTTAGGTTTAACTTCGGGGTCCACTGAAGCTTTCTTT.

CDR3 sequence reads: CATSISPLNQPQHF. The CDR3 coding sequence is TGTGCCACCAGCATCAGTCCTCTCAATCAGCCCCAGCATTTT. The V and J genes are TRBV15 and TRBJ1-5; the D is unclear. The CDR3 has 14 residues. CDR1 is LNHNV and CDR2 is YYDKDF in the germline V gene (reference sequence). Between the trimmed V and J ends, which lost 4 bases and 3 bases, there was a span of 10 bases. Full variable domain (missing parts from reference TRBV15 and TRBJ1-5): DAMVIQNPRYQVTQFGKPVTLSCSQTLNHNVMYWYQQKSSQAPKLLFHYYDKDFNNEADTPDNFQSRRPNTSFCFLDIRSPGLGDTAMYLCATSISPLNQPQHFGDGTRLSIL.

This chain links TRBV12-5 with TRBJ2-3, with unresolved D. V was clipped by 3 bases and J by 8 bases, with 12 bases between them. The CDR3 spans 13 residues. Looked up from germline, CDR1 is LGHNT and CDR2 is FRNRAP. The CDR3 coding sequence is TGTGCTAGTGGTTTTTCGGGCGGCGCTACGCAGTATTTT. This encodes CASGFSGGATQYF.

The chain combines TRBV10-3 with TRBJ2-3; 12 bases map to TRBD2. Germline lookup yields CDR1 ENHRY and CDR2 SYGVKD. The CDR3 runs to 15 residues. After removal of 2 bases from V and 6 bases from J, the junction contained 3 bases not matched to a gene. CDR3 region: CAISERGTSGDTQYF. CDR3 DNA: TGTGCCATCAGTGAGAGAGGGACTAGCGGGGATACGCAGTATTTT.

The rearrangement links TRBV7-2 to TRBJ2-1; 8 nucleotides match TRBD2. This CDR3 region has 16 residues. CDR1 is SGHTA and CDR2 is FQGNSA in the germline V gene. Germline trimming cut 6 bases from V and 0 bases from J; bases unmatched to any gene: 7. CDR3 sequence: CASSRRREGSYNEQFF. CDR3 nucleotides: TGTGCCAGCAGTCGCCGTCGGGAGGGCTCCTACAATGAGCAGTTCTTC.

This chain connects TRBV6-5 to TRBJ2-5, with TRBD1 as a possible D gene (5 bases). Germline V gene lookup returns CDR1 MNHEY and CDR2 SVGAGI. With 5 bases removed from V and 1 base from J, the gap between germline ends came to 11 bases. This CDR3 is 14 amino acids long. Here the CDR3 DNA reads TGTGCCAGCAGTGCAGGGATCGCCCAAGAGACCCAGTACTTC. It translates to CASSAGIAQETQYF.

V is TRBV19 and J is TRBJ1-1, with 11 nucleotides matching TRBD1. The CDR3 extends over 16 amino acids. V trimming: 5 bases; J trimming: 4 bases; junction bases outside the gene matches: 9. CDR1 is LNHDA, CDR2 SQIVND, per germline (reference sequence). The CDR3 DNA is TGTGCCAGTAGTTCGACCTCCGGGACAGGGGGCACTGAAGCTTTCTTT. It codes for CASSSTSGTGGTEAFF.

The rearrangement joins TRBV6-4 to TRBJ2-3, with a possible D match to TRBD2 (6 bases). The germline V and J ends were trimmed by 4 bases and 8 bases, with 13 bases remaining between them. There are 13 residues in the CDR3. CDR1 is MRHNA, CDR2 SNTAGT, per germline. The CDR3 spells CASSAGAGGTQYF. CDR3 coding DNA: TGTGCCAGCAGTGCCGGGGCCGGGGGTACGCAGTATTTT.

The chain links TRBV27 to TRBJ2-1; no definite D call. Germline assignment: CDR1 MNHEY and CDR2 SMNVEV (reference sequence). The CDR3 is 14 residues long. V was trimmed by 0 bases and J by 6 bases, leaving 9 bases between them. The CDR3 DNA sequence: TGTGCCAGCAGTTTATCCGGCTACCGCAATGAGCAGTTCTTC. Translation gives CASSLSGYRNEQFF.

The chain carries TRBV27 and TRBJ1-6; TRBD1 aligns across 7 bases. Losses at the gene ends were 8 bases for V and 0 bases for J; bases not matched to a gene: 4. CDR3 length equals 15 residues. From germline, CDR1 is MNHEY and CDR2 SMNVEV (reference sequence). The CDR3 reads CASRTGLSYNSPLHF. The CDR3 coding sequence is TGTGCCAGCCGGACAGGTCTCTCCTATAATTCACCCCTCCACTTT.

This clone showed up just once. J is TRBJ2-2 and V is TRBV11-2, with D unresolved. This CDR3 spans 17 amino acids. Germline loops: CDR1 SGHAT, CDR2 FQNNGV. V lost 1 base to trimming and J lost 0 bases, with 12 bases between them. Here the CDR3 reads CASSLVGRLTNTGELFF. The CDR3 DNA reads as TGTGCCAGCAGCTTAGTGGGCCGGTTAACGAACACCGGGGAGCTGTTTTTT. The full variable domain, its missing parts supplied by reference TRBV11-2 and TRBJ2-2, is EAGVAQSPRYKIIEKRQSVAFWCNPISGHATLYWYQQILGQGPKLLIQFQNNGVVDDSQLPKDRFSAERLKGVDSTLKIQPAKLEDSAVYLCASSLVGRLTNTGELFFGEGSRLTVL.

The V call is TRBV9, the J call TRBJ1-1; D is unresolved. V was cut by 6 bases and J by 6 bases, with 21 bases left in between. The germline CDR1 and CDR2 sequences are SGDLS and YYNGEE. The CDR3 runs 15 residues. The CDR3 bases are TGTGCCAGCACCCCCGATGGGGTAGGGAGGGCTGAAGCTTTCTTT. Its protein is CASTPDGVGRAEAFF.

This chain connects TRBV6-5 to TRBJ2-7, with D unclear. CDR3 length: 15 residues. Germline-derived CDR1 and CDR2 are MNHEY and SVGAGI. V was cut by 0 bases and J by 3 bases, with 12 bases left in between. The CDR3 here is CASSYSGMDHYEQYF. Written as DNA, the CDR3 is TGTGCCAGCAGTTACTCAGGGATGGACCACTACGAGCAGTACTTC.

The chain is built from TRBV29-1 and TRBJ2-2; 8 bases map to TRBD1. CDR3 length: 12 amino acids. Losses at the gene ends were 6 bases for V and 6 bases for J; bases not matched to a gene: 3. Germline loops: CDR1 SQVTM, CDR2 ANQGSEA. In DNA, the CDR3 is TGCAGCGTGGGACAGGCTCCCGGGGAGCTGTTTTTT. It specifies CSVGQAPGELFF.

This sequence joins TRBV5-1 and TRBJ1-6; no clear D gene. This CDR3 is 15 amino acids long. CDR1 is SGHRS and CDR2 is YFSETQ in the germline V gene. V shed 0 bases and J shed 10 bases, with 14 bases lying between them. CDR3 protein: CASSLEVAPRSPLHF. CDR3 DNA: TGCGCCAGCAGCTTGGAGGTAGCGCCGCGGTCACCCCTCCACTTT.

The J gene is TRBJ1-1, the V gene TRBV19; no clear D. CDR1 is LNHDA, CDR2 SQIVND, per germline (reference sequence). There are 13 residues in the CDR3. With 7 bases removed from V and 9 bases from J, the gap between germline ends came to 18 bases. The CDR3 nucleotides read TGTGCCAGTACCCTGCCCGACGGGCGTAAAGCTTTCTTT. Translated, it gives CASTLPDGRKAFF.

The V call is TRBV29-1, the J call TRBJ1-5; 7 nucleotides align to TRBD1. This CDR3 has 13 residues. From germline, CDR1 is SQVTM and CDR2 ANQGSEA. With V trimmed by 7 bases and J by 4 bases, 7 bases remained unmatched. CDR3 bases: TGCAGCGCCGGACAGGCAGGGAATCAGCCCCAGCATTTT. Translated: CSAGQAGNQPQHF. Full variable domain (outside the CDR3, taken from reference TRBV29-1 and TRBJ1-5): SAVISQKPSRDICQRGTSLTIQCQVDSQVTMMFWYRQQPGQSLTLIATANQGSEATYESGFVIDKFPISRPNLTFSTLTVSNMSPEDSSIYLCSAGQAGNQPQHFGDGTRLSIL.

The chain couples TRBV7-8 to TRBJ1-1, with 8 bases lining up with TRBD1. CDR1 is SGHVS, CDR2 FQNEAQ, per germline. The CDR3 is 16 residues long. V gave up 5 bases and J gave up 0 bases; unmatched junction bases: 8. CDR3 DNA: TGTGCCAGCAGCCCCTTATCGGGACAGGTGAACACTGAAGCTTTCTTT. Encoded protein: CASSPLSGQVNTEAFF.

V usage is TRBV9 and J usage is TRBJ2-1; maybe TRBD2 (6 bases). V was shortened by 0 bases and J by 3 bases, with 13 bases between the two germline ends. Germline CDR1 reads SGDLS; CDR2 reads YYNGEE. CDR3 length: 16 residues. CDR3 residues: CASSVEDSGLYNEQFF. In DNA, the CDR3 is TGTGCCAGCAGCGTAGAAGATAGCGGTCTCTACAATGAGCAGTTCTTC.

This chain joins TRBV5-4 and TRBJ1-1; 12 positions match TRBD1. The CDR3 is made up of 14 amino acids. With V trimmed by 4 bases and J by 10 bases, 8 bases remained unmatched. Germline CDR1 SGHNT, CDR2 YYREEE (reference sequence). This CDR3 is CASSLRGQGARAFF. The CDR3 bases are TGTGCCAGCAGCCTACGGGGACAGGGGGCTAGAGCTTTCTTT.